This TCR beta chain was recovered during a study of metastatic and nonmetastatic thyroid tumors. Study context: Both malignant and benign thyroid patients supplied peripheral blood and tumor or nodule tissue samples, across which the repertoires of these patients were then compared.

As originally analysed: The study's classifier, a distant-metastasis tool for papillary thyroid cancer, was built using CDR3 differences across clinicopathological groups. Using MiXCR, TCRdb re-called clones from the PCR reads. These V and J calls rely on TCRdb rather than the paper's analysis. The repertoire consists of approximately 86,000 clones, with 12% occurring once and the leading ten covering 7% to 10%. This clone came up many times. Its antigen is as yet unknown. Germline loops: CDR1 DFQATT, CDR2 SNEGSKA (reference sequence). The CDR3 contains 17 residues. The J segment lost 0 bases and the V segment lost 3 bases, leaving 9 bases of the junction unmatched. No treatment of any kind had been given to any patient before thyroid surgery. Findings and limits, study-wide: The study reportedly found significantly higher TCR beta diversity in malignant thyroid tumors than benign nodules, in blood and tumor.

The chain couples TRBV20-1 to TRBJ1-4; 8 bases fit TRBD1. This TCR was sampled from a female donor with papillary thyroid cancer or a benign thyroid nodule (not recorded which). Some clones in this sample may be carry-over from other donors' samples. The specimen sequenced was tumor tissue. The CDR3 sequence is CSASSRGRGATNEKLFF. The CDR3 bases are TGCAGTGCTAGCTCCAGGGGGCGCGGCGCAACTAATGAAAAACTGTTTTTT.